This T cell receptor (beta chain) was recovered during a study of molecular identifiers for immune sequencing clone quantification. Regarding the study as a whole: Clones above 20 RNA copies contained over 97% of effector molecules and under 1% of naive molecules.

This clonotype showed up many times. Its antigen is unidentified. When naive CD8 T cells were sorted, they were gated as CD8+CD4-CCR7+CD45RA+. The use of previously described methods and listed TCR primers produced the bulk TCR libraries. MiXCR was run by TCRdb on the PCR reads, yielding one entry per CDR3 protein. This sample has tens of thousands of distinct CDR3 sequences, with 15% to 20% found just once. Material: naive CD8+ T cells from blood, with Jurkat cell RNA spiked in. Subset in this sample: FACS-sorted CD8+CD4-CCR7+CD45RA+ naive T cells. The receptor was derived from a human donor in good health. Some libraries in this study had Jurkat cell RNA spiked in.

In nucleotides, the CDR3 is TGTGCCAGCAAACTCGGGGGGCCTTCGGACAATGAGCAGTTCTTC. The encoded protein is CASKLGGPSDNEQFF. The gene calls are TRBV27 and TRBJ2-1; possibly TRBD2 for D (7 bases). Germline V gives CDR1 MNHEY, CDR2 SMNVEV (reference sequence). This CDR3 is built from 15 residues. V lost 7 bases and J lost 5, with 18 bases in between.